The 30 T cell receptor beta chains reported below all come from one sample, sequenced in a study of molecular identifiers for immune sequencing clone quantification (dated by TCRdb to the late 2010s). The library was prepared using PCR. Sequencing was carried out with an Illumina HiSeq 4000. Through fastp at Q25 and MiXCR, TCRdb rebuilt clones from the public reads, retaining in-frame beta chains. Merged by CDR3 protein, the rows form single entries marked with the most common genes and DNA. This sample has about 12,000 distinct CDR3 sequences in its table, and around 17% of those were observed once. Around 1.6% of the sample is held by the ten biggest clonotypes. Sequencing input: naive CD8+ T cells from blood, with Jurkat cell RNA spiked in. What this sample's cell subset or site label stands for: FACS-sorted CD8+CD4-CCR7+CD45RA+ naive T cells. Receptor source: a human donor in good health. Some libraries in this study had Jurkat cell RNA spiked in.

The rearrangement joins TRBV7-8 to TRBJ2-3; tentatively, D is TRBD2 (6 bases). Germline CDR1 and CDR2: SGHVS and FQNEAQ. The V gene lost 0 bases and the J gene lost 6 bases, with 13 bases spanning the gap. The CDR3 has 15 amino acids. The CDR3 region is CASSLAGGGVDTQYF. The CDR3 DNA sequence: TGTGCCAGCAGCTTAGCGGGGGGTGGAGTGGATACGCAGTATTTT.

In the case of this clonotype: With a much larger clone just one base away, this may be a read error. The rearrangement links TRBV11-2 to TRBJ2-3, with D hard to call. The germline V gene encodes CDR1 SGHAT and CDR2 FQNNGV. The length of the CDR3 is 14 residues. V lost 5 bases and J 8 bases, leaving 17 bases between the germline ends. CDR3 sequence: CASSPPSPSSTQYF. The CDR3 DNA reads as TGTGCCAGCAGCCCCCCTTCGCCGTCCTCTACGCAGTATTTT.

This clonotype has a count of ten or more. CDR3 sequence: CASSFLGGTEAFF. DNA of the CDR3: TGTGCCAGCAGCTTCCTGGGGGGTACTGAAGCTTTCTTT. The chain carries TRBV5-4 and TRBJ1-1; D is perhaps TRBD1 (5 bases). This CDR3 comprises 13 residues. V was trimmed by 2 bases and J by 5 bases, leaving 10 bases between them. Germline V gene data show CDR1 as SGHNT and CDR2 as YYREEE (reference sequence).

This clonotype has a handful of counts. A much larger clonotype is one base distant, so this may be a read error. The chain combines TRBV3-1 with TRBJ2-3, with 10 bases that match TRBD2. This CDR3 region has 17 residues. Losses at the gene ends were 2 bases for V and 4 bases for J; bases not matched to a gene: 9. Germline V gene lookup returns CDR1 LGHDT and CDR2 YNNKEL (reference sequence). CDR3 coding DNA: TGTGCCAGCAGCCAACAATTTGGACTAGCGGACGCAGATACGCAGTATTTT. This translates into CASSQQFGLADADTQYF.

Points on this clonotype: A much larger clone differs from this one at a single base, so this may be a read error. The chain employs TRBV7-9 and TRBJ1-2; D ambiguous. The CDR3 has 12 amino acids. CDR1 and CDR2 (germline): SEHNR, FQNEAQ (reference sequence). For the CDR3, the DNA is TGTGCCAGCAGCTTAGGAAGCTATGGCCACACCTTC. This codes for CASSLGSYGHTF.

This clonotype was found many times. CDR3 bases: TGTGCCAGCAGCGACAGGCCTGGCACTGAAGCTTTCTTT. This gives the protein CASSDRPGTEAFF. The chain carries TRBV9 and TRBJ1-1; D might be TRBD1 (5 bases). CDR1 is SGDLS, CDR2 YYNGEE, per germline. CDR3 length equals 13 residues. Trimming took 3 bases from V and 4 from J, leaving 10 bases between them.

This chain links TRBV7-9 with TRBJ1-2; D is unclear. CDR1 is SEHNR, CDR2 FQNEAQ, per germline (reference sequence). This CDR3 has 13 amino acids. V was shortened by 1 base and J by 5 bases, with 8 bases between the two germline ends. The CDR3 region is CASSLGAEYGYTF. In DNA, the CDR3 is TGTGCCAGCAGCTTAGGGGCAGAGTATGGCTACACCTTC. Full variable domain (outside the CDR3, taken from reference TRBV7-9 and TRBJ1-2): DTGVSQNPRHKITKRGQNVTFRCDPISEHNRLYWYRQTLGQGPEFLTYFQNEAQLEKSRLLSDRFSAERPKGSFSTLEIQRTEQGDSAMYLCASSLGAEYGYTFGSGTRLTVV.

This clonotype was seen only a few times. The chain carries TRBV27 and TRBJ2-7; D is undetermined. This CDR3 has 13 residues. Germline values: CDR1 MNHEY, CDR2 SMNVEV (reference sequence). Between the trimmed V and J ends, which lost 2 bases and 3 bases, there was a span of 8 bases. The CDR3 loop reads CASSLGEVYEQYF. The CDR3 region has the DNA TGTGCCAGCAGTTTAGGGGAAGTCTACGAGCAGTACTTC.

By proportion, this clonotype is medium-sized. The rearrangement uses TRBV30 and TRBJ2-1; weak D call: TRBD1 (6 bases). V was pared by 5 bases and J by 9 bases, with 14 bases between. Germline values: CDR1 GTSNPN, CDR2 SVGIG (reference sequence). The CDR3 has 12 residues. CDR3 loop: CAWGLLGAEQFF. CDR3 coding DNA: TGTGCCTGGGGACTCTTGGGGGCTGAGCAGTTCTTC.

This clonotype showed up many times. The rearrangement joins TRBV11-1 to TRBJ2-7; possible D gene TRBD2, 5 bases. Germline V gives CDR1 SGHAT, CDR2 FQDESV (reference sequence). The CDR3 has 14 residues. Deletions cut 4 bases from V and 6 bases from J, with 16 bases between. As DNA, the CDR3 is TGTGCCAGCAGCTCTCGGCCCGGGATTGGCGAGCAGTACTTC. Its protein product is CASSSRPGIGEQYF.

This clonotype was detected a few times. The V gene is TRBV27, the J gene TRBJ2-7, with 7 bases matching TRBD1. With V trimmed by 8 bases and J by 3 bases, 10 bases remained unmatched. Germline lookup yields CDR1 MNHEY and CDR2 SMNVEV (reference sequence). The CDR3 is 14 residues long. CDR3 bases: TGTGCCAGCGGCGTGGGGACAGCCATCTACGAGCAGTACTTC. Protein product: CASGVGTAIYEQYF.

The table lists this clonotype with many counts. The V and J genes are TRBV19 and TRBJ2-1; D is undetermined. CDR3 length: 17 residues. Trimming took off 7 bases at V and 7 bases at J, with 26 bases between the two ends. Germline-derived CDR1 and CDR2 are LNHDA and SQIVND (reference sequence). CDR3: CASKVGPAQGFGNEQFF. CDR3 sequence (DNA): TGTGCCAGTAAGGTTGGGCCAGCGCAAGGGTTTGGGAATGAGCAGTTCTTC.

In its sample, this clonotype was seen many times. The chain recombines TRBV3-1 with TRBJ2-5; TRBD2 agrees at 7 bases. The CDR3 extends over 17 amino acids. V shed 1 base and J 2 bases; nucleotides not matched to a gene: 10. In germline, CDR1 is LGHDT, CDR2 YNNKEL (reference sequence). CDR3 nucleotide sequence: TGTGCCAGCAGCCAAGTCTTGGGAGGGCCAGAACAAGAGACCCAGTACTTC. Amino acids: CASSQVLGGPEQETQYF.

This clonotype was seen many times. The V and J genes are TRBV7-8 and TRBJ2-7; D is uncertain. The V end was cut by 2 bases, the J end by 6 bases, with 11 bases between. This CDR3 comprises 13 residues. The germline V gene encodes CDR1 SGHVS and CDR2 FQNEAQ. DNA for the CDR3: TGTGCCAGCAGCTTAATGGGGTCGGGCGAGCAGTACTTC. Translation: CASSLMGSGEQYF.

This clonotype was observed at least ten times. This chain joins TRBV27 and TRBJ2-5, with D hard to call. The V end lost 5 bases, the J end lost 5 bases, and 18 bases lay between the germline ends. CDR1 is MNHEY, CDR2 SMNVEV, per germline (reference sequence). The CDR3 contains 15 residues. CDR3 amino acids: CASSNQQTSVETQYF. The CDR3 coding sequence is TGTGCCAGCAGTAACCAACAGACGTCCGTGGAGACCCAGTACTTC.

Concerning this clonotype itself: A much larger clone lies a single base off, so this may be a read error. The chain joins TRBV7-9 to TRBJ2-5, with 7 bases matching TRBD2. Trimming removed 5 bases from V and 2 bases from J; junction bases left unmatched: 8. This CDR3 has 15 amino acids. In germline, CDR1 is SEHNR, CDR2 FQNEAQ (reference sequence). CDR3: CASSPQDGGQETQYF. Here the CDR3 DNA reads TGTGCCAGCAGCCCACAGGACGGGGGGCAAGAGACCCAGTACTTC.

Many counts were recorded for this clonotype. The chain combines TRBV20-1 with TRBJ1-1; D possibly corresponds to TRBD1 (6 bases). V lost 5 bases to trimming and J lost 5 bases, with 15 bases between them. Per the germline V gene, CDR1 is DFQATT and CDR2 is SNEGSKA (reference sequence). CDR3 length equals 13 residues. CDR3 amino acids: CSAHRGARTEAFF. CDR3 nucleotides: TGCAGTGCTCATCGGGGGGCGCGGACTGAAGCTTTCTTT.

With regard to this clonotype: A much bigger clone sits one base away, suggesting this may be a read error. The chain carries TRBV20-1 and TRBJ2-7; the D is unclear. The ends were cut back, 6 bases at V and 5 bases at J, with 17 bases in the middle. Germline-derived CDR1 and CDR2 are DFQATT and SNEGSKA (reference sequence). The CDR3 runs 13 residues. The CDR3 nucleotides read TGCAGTGCCGAACCTACTGAGTTTGACGAGCAGTACTTC. It translates to CSAEPTEFDEQYF.

Turning to this clonotype: A read error may explain this, as a much larger clone is one base away. The chain is built from TRBV11-1 and TRBJ2-7; tentatively, D is TRBD1 (5 bases). The CDR3 contains 14 residues. The V gene's germline CDR1 is SGHAT and CDR2 FQDESV (reference sequence). The DNA of the CDR3 is TGTGCCGGCAGCTTTGAGCAGGGTCCCTACGAGCAGTACTTC. It codes for CAGSFEQGPYEQYF.

The sample holds many counts of this clonotype. V usage is TRBV30 and J usage is TRBJ2-2; D not resolved. This CDR3 has 11 amino acids. Germline V gives CDR1 GTSNPN, CDR2 SVGIG (reference sequence). Trimming pared 3 bases from V and 5 bases from J, leaving 4 bases between. In nucleotides, the CDR3 is TGTGCCTGGAGAGTTACCGGGGAGCTGTTTTTT. Its protein is CAWRVTGELFF. The whole variable domain, remainder taken from reference TRBV30 and TRBJ2-2, is SQTIHQWPATLVQPVGSPLSLECTVEGTSNPNLYWYRQAAGRGLQLLFYSVGIGQISSEVPQNLSASRPQDRQFILSSKKLLLSDSGFYLCAWRVTGELFFGEGSRLTVL.

This clonotype was observed many times. The chain joins TRBV2 to TRBJ1-1, with D perhaps TRBD1 (6 bases). This CDR3 comprises 16 residues. V gave up 7 bases and J gave up 4 bases, with 22 bases separating them. Germline values: CDR1 SNHLY, CDR2 FYNNEI. The CDR3 DNA reads as TGTGCCAGCAACCAAGGTTATGGGGGCAGGAGCACTGAAGCTTTCTTT. Its translation is CASNQGYGGRSTEAFF.

This clonotype came up a few times. This chain uses TRBV12-3 or TRBV12-4 with TRBJ1-1; D might be TRBD1 (5 bases). The length of the CDR3 is 15 residues. Trimming removed 6 bases from V and 0 bases from J, with 14 bases in between. In DNA, the CDR3 is TGTGCCAGCAGGGCACCACAGGCCATGAACACTGAAGCTTTCTTT. It encodes CASRAPQAMNTEAFF.

As for this clonotype: A single base separates this from a much larger clone, so it may be a read error. This chain joins TRBV3-1 and TRBJ2-7, with a possible D match to TRBD2 (6 bases). The CDR3 runs 16 residues. Trimming shortened V by 4 bases and J by 1 base, and 17 bases separated the two germline ends. Germline V CDR1 and CDR2: LGHDT, YNNKEL (reference sequence). The CDR3 coding sequence is TGTGCCAGCAGCCGAGTTTCCACTAGCCGATCCTACGAGCAGTACTTC. Its protein product is CASSRVSTSRSYEQYF.

Notes on this clonotype: The junction departs from the called germline gene at one end, perhaps through a read error. The chain links TRBV11-2 to TRBJ1-4, with a possible D match to TRBD1 (6 bases). The CDR3 sequence is 13 residues long. Germline CDR1 is SGHAT and CDR2 is FQNNGV. CDR3 bases: TGTGCCAGCTCCCCGGGACACTCTGAAAACCTGTTTTTT. It is translated as CASSPGHSENLFF.

This clonotype came up many times. The CDR3 sequence: CASSLPKGIPYEQYF. In DNA, the CDR3 is TGTGCCAGCAGCCTTCCGAAGGGAATACCCTACGAGCAGTACTTC. The V and J genes are TRBV28 and TRBJ2-7; D is undetermined. Germline V lookup: CDR1 MDHEN, CDR2 SYDVKM. Trimming shortened V by 6 bases and J by 2 bases, and 17 bases separated the two germline ends. The CDR3 consists of 15 residues.

This clonotype was recorded many times. V and J are TRBV5-8 and TRBJ2-5, with 8 bases identical to TRBD1. CDR1 and CDR2 (germline): SGHTS, YDEGEE. V lost 9 bases and J lost 3; bases outside the gene matches: 7. The CDR3 spans 13 residues. DNA for the CDR3: TGTGCCAACGACAGGGGAACCAAAGAGACCCAGTACTTC. Amino acids: CANDRGTKETQYF.

This clonotype was counted many times. The chain has TRBV7-8 and TRBJ2-1, with 7 bases lining up with TRBD2. The germline CDR1 and CDR2 sequences are SGHVS and FQNEAQ. This CDR3 spans 18 amino acids. V was clipped by 2 bases and J by 1 base; unmatched bases: 11. The CDR3 loop reads CASSLPGRAGSSYNEQFF. The DNA of the CDR3 is TGTGCCAGCAGCTTACCCGGTAGAGCGGGATCATCCTACAATGAGCAGTTCTTC.

This clonotype was counted ten times or more. J is TRBJ1-5 and V is TRBV7-8; possible D gene TRBD1, 5 bases. The CDR3 consists of 15 residues. V gave up 7 bases and J gave up 2 bases, with 15 bases separating them. Germline-derived CDR1 and CDR2 are SGHVS and FQNEAQ. The CDR3 loop is CASTSWGGGNQPQHF. The CDR3 region has the DNA TGTGCCAGCACCTCTTGGGGGGGAGGCAATCAGCCCCAGCATTTT.

Many counts were recorded for this clonotype. V usage is TRBV6-2 or TRBV6-3 and J usage is TRBJ2-7, with 7 bases that match TRBD1. Germline V CDR1 and CDR2: MNHEY, SVGEGT. V was clipped by 2 bases and J by 2 bases; unmatched bases: 6. This CDR3 contains 15 residues. The CDR3 spells CASSYAPGGAYEQYF. The CDR3 nucleotides read TGTGCCAGCAGTTACGCCCCAGGGGGTGCCTACGAGCAGTACTTC.

This clonotype has a handful of counts. The V gene is TRBV10-3, the J gene TRBJ1-2; D gene ambiguous. With 5 bases removed from V and 2 bases from J, the gap between germline ends came to 9 bases. CDR1 ENHRY and CDR2 SYGVKD come from the germline V gene. The CDR3 has 13 amino acids. The CDR3 region has the DNA TGTGCCATCAGTTTCGGGAGCAACTATGGCTACACCTTC. It translates to CAISFGSNYGYTF.